Each of the 14 T cell receptor beta chains below was sequenced from the same sample in a study of blood T cell repertoires in COVID-19. Here immunoSEQ multiplex PCR was the method, and the copy in TCRdb shows in-frame clones only, minus some. The sample records 300,000 to 400,000 clones, 88% being singletons. The material sequenced was peripheral blood. These receptors were taken from a woman in her seventies with COVID-19, enrolled during active disease.

The genes are TRBV9 and TRBJ2-1; 12 bases match TRBD2. The CDR3 totals 16 residues. Trimming at V came to 3 bases and at J to 7 bases, leaving 8 bases not matched to a gene. Germline CDR1 reads SGDLS; CDR2 reads YYNGEE. Here the CDR3 reads CASSEDLAGGQNEQFF. CDR3 nucleotide sequence: TGTGCCAGCAGCGAGGACCTAGCGGGGGGGCAGAATGAGCAGTTCTTC.

The J gene is TRBJ2-2, the V gene TRBV5-6, with 9 nucleotides matching TRBD2. V shed 1 base, J shed 4 bases, and the junction held 5 bases outside the gene matches. CDR1 SGHDT and CDR2 YYEEEE come from the germline V gene. The CDR3 runs to 16 residues. CDR3 bases: TGTGCCAGCAGCTTGAATAGCGGGGGTCCCACCGGGGAGCTGTTTTTT. It translates to CASSLNSGGPTGELFF.

This chain connects TRBV4-3 to TRBJ1-2; tentative D call: TRBD1 (5 bases). With 1 base removed from V and 6 bases from J, the gap between germline ends came to 12 bases. The germline V gene encodes CDR1 LGHNA and CDR2 YSLEER. The CDR3 runs to 14 residues. CDR3 nucleotides: TGCGCCAGCAGCCAAGGGGACGGGGGGAATGGCTACACCTTC. Encoded protein: CASSQGDGGNGYTF.

V and J are TRBV2 and TRBJ1-2; D possibly corresponds to TRBD1 (6 bases). The CDR3 runs 18 residues. CDR1 and CDR2 from the germline V gene are SNHLY and FYNNEI. V was clipped by 7 bases and J by 0 bases, with 24 bases between them. The CDR3 region is CASIRGRQTTVTNYGYTF. For the CDR3, the DNA is TGTGCCAGCATTAGGGGGAGACAGACCACCGTTACTAACTATGGCTACACCTTC.

The rearrangement uses TRBV2 and TRBJ1-5; 9 nucleotides line up with TRBD1. The CDR3 contains 15 residues. V was pared by 6 bases and J by 7 bases, with 10 bases of the junction left unmatched. The germline V gene has CDR1 SNHLY and CDR2 FYNNEI. In nucleotides, the CDR3 is TGTGCCAGCAGCGGGACAGGGCCCTCCACGCAGCCCCAGCATTTT. Amino acid sequence: CASSGTGPSTQPQHF.

The chain has TRBV7-6 and TRBJ2-2; TRBD1 is a possible D gene (6 bases). The CDR3 covers 13 residues. Trimming took off 5 bases at V and 5 bases at J, with 9 bases between the two ends. Per germline, CDR1 SGHVS and CDR2 FNYEAQ. The DNA for the CDR3 is TGTGCCAGCAGCCCCGGACAGACCGGGGAGCTGTTTTTT. Its translation: CASSPGQTGELFF.

The rearrangement joins TRBV15 to TRBJ1-3, with D maybe TRBD1 (6 bases). This CDR3 spans 15 amino acids. V lost 0 bases to trimming and J lost 6 bases, with 12 bases between them. Germline-derived CDR1 and CDR2 are LNHNV and YYDKDF (reference sequence). The DNA of the CDR3 is TGTGCCACCAGCAGAGAAGGGGGATCCTTAAACACCATATATTTT. Amino acid sequence: CATSREGGSLNTIYF.

The rearrangement uses TRBV29-1 and TRBJ1-1; D uncertain. This CDR3 has 11 residues. V shed 4 bases and J shed 4 bases, with 7 bases lying between them. CDR1 is SQVTM and CDR2 is ANQGSEA in the germline V gene. CDR3: CSVGGSTEAFF. The CDR3 nucleotides are TGCAGCGTTGGAGGAAGCACTGAAGCTTTCTTT.

The rearrangement uses TRBV11-2 and TRBJ2-5; D is ambiguous. V was trimmed by 0 bases and J by 5 bases, leaving 4 bases between them. The CDR3 consists of 12 residues. From germline, CDR1 is SGHAT and CDR2 FQNNGV. The CDR3 here is CASSLDRETQYF. CDR3 coding DNA: TGTGCCAGCAGCTTAGATCGGGAGACCCAGTACTTC.

The chain joins TRBV6-2 or TRBV6-3 to TRBJ1-5; D perhaps matches TRBD1 (5 bases). The V gene lost 5 bases and the J gene lost 5 bases, with 10 bases spanning the gap. The CDR3 sequence is 13 residues long. The germline V gene has CDR1 MNHEY and CDR2 SVGEGT. The CDR3 sequence is CASSAQGYQPQHF. CDR3 coding DNA: TGTGCCAGCAGTGCCCAGGGATATCAGCCCCAGCATTTT.

On this clone itself: Additional DNA sequences in this sample encode the identical CDR3. The chain couples TRBV29-1 to TRBJ2-7; D unclear. The germline gives CDR1 SQVTM, CDR2 ANQGSEA. V dropped 4 bases and J dropped 0 bases, with 4 bases sitting between them. The CDR3 spans 11 residues. The CDR3 region is CSVVSSYEQYF. The CDR3 coding sequence is TGCAGCGTTGTATCCTCCTACGAGCAGTACTTC.

The V gene is TRBV28, the J gene TRBJ2-2; D is undetermined. Germline lookup yields CDR1 MDHEN and CDR2 SYDVKM. This CDR3 has 14 amino acids. V was clipped by 3 bases and J by 4 bases, with 9 bases between them. CDR3 nucleotides: TGTGCCAGCAGTTTCGGGTTATCCACCGGGGAGCTGTTTTTT. The encoded protein is CASSFGLSTGELFF.

The rearrangement uses TRBV5-1 and TRBJ1-1; 7 nucleotides line up with TRBD1. This CDR3 has 16 residues. V dropped 1 base and J dropped 3; count of bases not matched to a gene: 9. Germline lookup yields CDR1 SGHRS and CDR2 YFSETQ. In nucleotides, the CDR3 is TGCGCCAGCAGCTTGACGCCAGGGGGGCAAGACACTGAAGCTTTCTTT. It yields the protein CASSLTPGGQDTEAFF.

This sequence joins TRBV7-2 and TRBJ2-4; D perhaps matches TRBD2 (6 bases). The CDR3 runs 14 residues. Trimming pared 1 base from V and 15 bases from J, leaving 19 bases between. Per the germline V gene, CDR1 is SGHTA and CDR2 is FQGNSA. The CDR3 DNA is TGTGCCAGCAGCTTAGAAGGAGGGGCCCTCCCTGGGTACTTC. Its protein product is CASSLEGGALPGYF.